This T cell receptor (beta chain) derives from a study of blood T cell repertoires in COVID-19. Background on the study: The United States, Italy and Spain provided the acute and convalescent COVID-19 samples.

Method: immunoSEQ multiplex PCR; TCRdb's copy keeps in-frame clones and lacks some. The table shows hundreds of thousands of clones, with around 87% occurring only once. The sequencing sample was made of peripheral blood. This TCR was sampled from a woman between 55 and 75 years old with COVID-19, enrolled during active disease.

The CDR3 nucleotides read TGTGCCAGCAGCTTATCATCTACGGACAGGGGGCTCCTCCAAGAGACCCAGTACTTC. Translating gives CASSLSSTDRGLLQETQYF. The rearrangement uses TRBV11-2 and TRBJ2-5; 11 nucleotides align to TRBD1. CDR1 SGHAT and CDR2 FQNNGV come from the germline V gene. Trimming at V came to 2 bases and at J to 1 base, leaving 12 bases not matched to a gene. The CDR3 extends over 19 amino acids. Full variable domain (rest looked up from reference TRBV11-2 and TRBJ2-5): EAGVAQSPRYKIIEKRQSVAFWCNPISGHATLYWYQQILGQGPKLLIQFQNNGVVDDSQLPKDRFSAERLKGVDSTLKIQPAKLEDSAVYLCASSLSSTDRGLLQETQYFGPGTRLLVL.